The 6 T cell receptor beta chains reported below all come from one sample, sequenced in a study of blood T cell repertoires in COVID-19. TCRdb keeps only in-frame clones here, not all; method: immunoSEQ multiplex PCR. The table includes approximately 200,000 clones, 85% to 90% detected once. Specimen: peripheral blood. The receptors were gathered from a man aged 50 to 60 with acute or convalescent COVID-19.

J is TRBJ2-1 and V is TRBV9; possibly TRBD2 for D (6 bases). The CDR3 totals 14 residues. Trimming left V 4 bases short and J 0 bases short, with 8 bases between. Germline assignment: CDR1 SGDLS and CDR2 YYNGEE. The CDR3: CASSLSGSYNEQFF. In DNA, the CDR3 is TGTGCCAGCAGCCTTAGCGGCTCCTACAATGAGCAGTTCTTC.

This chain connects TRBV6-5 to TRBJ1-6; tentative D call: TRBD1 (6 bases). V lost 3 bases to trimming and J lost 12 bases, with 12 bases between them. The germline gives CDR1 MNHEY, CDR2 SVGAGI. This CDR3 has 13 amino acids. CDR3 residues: CASSYSGGGPLHF. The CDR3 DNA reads TGTGCCAGCAGTTATTCGGGGGGCGGACCCCTCCACTTT.

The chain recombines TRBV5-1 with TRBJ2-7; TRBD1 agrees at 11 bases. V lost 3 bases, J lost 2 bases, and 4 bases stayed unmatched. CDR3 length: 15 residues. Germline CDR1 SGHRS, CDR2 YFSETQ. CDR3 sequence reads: CASSSGQGATYEQYF. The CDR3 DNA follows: TGCGCCAGCAGCTCTGGACAGGGGGCTACCTACGAGCAGTACTTC.

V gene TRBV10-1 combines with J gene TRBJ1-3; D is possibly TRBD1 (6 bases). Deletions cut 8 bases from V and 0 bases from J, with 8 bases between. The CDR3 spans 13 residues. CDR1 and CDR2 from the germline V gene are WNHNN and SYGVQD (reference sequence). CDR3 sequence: CASGQTSGNTIYF. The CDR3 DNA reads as TGCGCCAGCGGACAGACCTCTGGAAACACCATATATTTT.

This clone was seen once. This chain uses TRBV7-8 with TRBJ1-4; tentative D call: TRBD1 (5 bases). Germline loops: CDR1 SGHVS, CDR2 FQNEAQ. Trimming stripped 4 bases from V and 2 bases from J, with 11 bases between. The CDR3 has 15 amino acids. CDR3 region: CASSSGGVTNEKLFF. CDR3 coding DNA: TGTGCCAGCAGCTCTGGGGGGGTCACTAATGAAAAACTGTTTTTT. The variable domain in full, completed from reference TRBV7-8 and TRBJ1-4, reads GAGVSQSPRYKVAKRGQDVALRCDPISGHVSLFWYQQALGQGPEFLTYFQNEAQLDKSGLPSDRFFAERPEGSVSTLKIQRTQQEDSAVYLCASSSGGVTNEKLFFGSGTQLSVL.

The CDR3 DNA reads as TGTGCCAGTAGTATATCCCAGCGGGGGCCTTCTGGAAACACCATATATTTT. Its translation is CASSISQRGPSGNTIYF. The V and J genes are TRBV19 and TRBJ1-3; possibly TRBD1 for D (6 bases). CDR1 and CDR2 from the germline V gene are LNHDA and SQIVND (reference sequence). The CDR3 contains 17 residues. V was cut by 2 bases and J by 1 base, with 15 bases left in between.